This TCR beta chain was recorded in a study of T-cell memory formation after mild COVID-19. TCRdb reanalysed the 5' RACE reads using MiXCR and keeps one entry per CDR3 protein. The sample yields 250,000 to 350,000 distinct CDR3 sequences, 15% seen once. The study's findings and limits: Clones contracting across day 15 to 85 had a balanced CD4/CD8 profile; later expanding clones leaned CD4+.

The CDR3 loop spans 16 amino acids. Trimming removed 4 bases from V and 0 bases from J, with 12 bases in between. CDR1 and CDR2 (germline): LGHNA, YSLEER. This clonotype has a handful of counts. Its antigen is undetermined. The source is a man aged 18 to 30 who had mild COVID-19 (a few samples of this study predate the infection). Cell type and time point are not known. The material sequenced was PBMCs or a T cell subset sorted from them (not recorded which). J is TRBJ2-2 and V is TRBV4-3, with a tentative D call TRBD1 (5 bases). In nucleotides, the CDR3 is TGCGCCAGCAGCCGGAAACAGGTGACGAACACCGGGGAGCTGTTTTTT. This codes for CASSRKQVTNTGELFF.